The 4 T cell receptor beta chains below come from one sample, sequenced in a study of human T cells and chemical hapten exposure. This sample's time point: pre-sensitization, week 0. Treatment of the sample: therapeutic diphenylcyclopropenone sensitization with weekly scalp DPC. Each CDR3 protein gets one entry after TCRdb re-called the RACE reads with MiXCR. The table lists about 250,000 distinct CDR3 sequences, approximately 8% of them singletons. The sample consisted of whole blood, taken in connection with sensitization to the hapten diphenylcyclopropenone (DPC). The receptors originated from a man aged 18 to 29 with alopecia areata. Some clones in this sample may be carry-over from other donors' samples.

In this sample, this clonotype turned up a few times. V is TRBV27 and J is TRBJ2-1; the match to TRBD2 covers 10 bases. CDR1 MNHEY and CDR2 SMNVEV come from the germline V gene (reference sequence). This CDR3 has 18 residues. After removal of 1 base from V and 2 bases from J, the junction contained 8 bases not matched to a gene. The CDR3 sequence is CASSLLTLAGATYNEQFF. CDR3 DNA: TGTGCCAGCAGTTTATTGACCCTAGCGGGGGCCACCTACAATGAGCAGTTCTTC.

This clonotype was picked up many times. The chain uses TRBV10-3 and TRBJ1-2; TRBD1 is a possible D gene (5 bases). Germline V CDR1 and CDR2: ENHRY, SYGVKD. V was cut by 10 bases and J by 5 bases, with 14 bases left in between. This CDR3 is 12 amino acids long. CDR3 loop: CASKAGIYGYTF. As DNA, the CDR3 is TGTGCCAGCAAGGCAGGGATTTATGGCTACACCTTC.

This chain joins TRBV4-1 and TRBJ2-2; 8 nucleotides line up with TRBD1. In germline, CDR1 is MGHRA, CDR2 YSYEKL. Trimming removed 1 base from V and 3 bases from J; junction bases left unmatched: 7. The CDR3 covers 17 residues. The CDR3 DNA follows: TGCGCCAGCAGCCAAGCCGAGACAGGGGTGGACACCGGGGAGCTGTTTTTT. Encoded protein: CASSQAETGVDTGELFF.

This clonotype has a count of ten or more. V is TRBV5-4 and J is TRBJ2-1, with 11 positions matching TRBD2. J gave up 7 bases and V 1 base, and 4 bases lay outside the gene matches. The germline V gene encodes CDR1 SGHNT and CDR2 YYREEE (reference sequence). This CDR3 contains 15 residues. CDR3 residues: CASSLLAGGRNEQFF. CDR3 DNA sequence: TGTGCCAGCAGCTTGTTAGCGGGGGGGCGGAATGAGCAGTTCTTC.